These 9 T cell receptor beta chains came from one sample sequenced in a study of blood T cell repertoires in COVID-19. Clones were sequenced by immunoSEQ multiplex PCR, and TCRdb holds only the in-frame ones, with some missing. The table includes some 230,000 clones, more than 65% detected once. The sample consisted of peripheral blood. The receptors originated from a woman aged 60 to 75 with acute or convalescent COVID-19.

V usage is TRBV7-9 and J usage is TRBJ1-1, with D tentatively TRBD1 (5 bases). The germline V and J ends were trimmed by 1 base and 3 bases, with 12 bases remaining between them. The CDR3 loop spans 15 amino acids. Germline loops: CDR1 SEHNR, CDR2 FQNEAQ (reference sequence). The CDR3 region is CASSLVSGLYTEAFF. DNA of the CDR3: TGTGCCAGCAGCTTAGTTTCAGGGCTATACACTGAAGCTTTCTTT.

This rearrangement joins TRBV6-5 to TRBJ2-5, with TRBD1 matching over 7 bases. The ends lost 2 bases at V and 5 bases at J; junction bases unmatched: 8. CDR1 and CDR2 (germline): MNHEY, SVGAGI. The length of the CDR3 is 15 residues. The DNA for the CDR3 is TGTGCCAGCAGTTACGGGGACAGAGGGGAGGAGACCCAGTACTTC. Protein sequence: CASSYGDRGEETQYF.

The rearrangement links TRBV2 to TRBJ1-6; no definite D call. Deletions cut 5 bases from V and 10 bases from J, with 9 bases between. Germline CDR1 is SNHLY and CDR2 is FYNNEI. The CDR3 contains 12 residues. Here the CDR3 DNA reads TGTGCCAGCAGTCTCCCCGAGTCACCCCTCCACTTT. It translates to CASSLPESPLHF.

This clone appeared once. This chain joins TRBV5-5 and TRBJ1-1; possibly TRBD1 for D (6 bases). The CDR3 covers 14 residues. The germline V and J ends were trimmed by 2 bases and 3 bases, with 11 bases remaining between them. Germline V gene sequence: CDR1 SGHKS, CDR2 YYEKEE (reference sequence). CDR3 amino acids: CASSLHTGYTEAFF. In nucleotides, the CDR3 is TGTGCCAGCAGCTTACACACAGGGTACACTGAAGCTTTCTTT. Filled out from reference TRBV5-5 and TRBJ1-1, the complete variable domain reads DAGVTQSPTHLIKTRGQQVTLRCSPISGHKSVSWYQQVLGQGPQFIFQYYEKEERGRGNFPDRFSARQFPNYSSELNVNALLLGDSALYLCASSLHTGYTEAFFGQGTRLTVV.

The chain has TRBV4-2 and TRBJ1-1; the D gene is possibly TRBD1 (6 bases). CDR1 LGHNA and CDR2 YNFKEQ come from the germline V gene. Trimming removed 3 bases from V and 5 bases from J, with 22 bases in between. This CDR3 spans 17 amino acids. CDR3 amino acids: CASSHQDRSDPRTEAFF. The CDR3 bases are TGTGCCAGCAGCCATCAAGACAGGTCGGACCCGAGGACTGAAGCTTTCTTT.

The chain joins TRBV5-1 to TRBJ1-1; no firm D call. The germline V gene has CDR1 SGHRS and CDR2 YFSETQ. This CDR3 has 12 amino acids. V was clipped by 7 bases and J by 1 base, with 8 bases between them. The CDR3 DNA follows: TGCGCCAGCGATCAGGCGAACACTGAAGCTTTCTTT. Protein: CASDQANTEAFF.

V usage is TRBV4-2 and J usage is TRBJ2-2; 7 positions agree with TRBD2. This CDR3 has 16 amino acids. Trimming at V came to 4 bases and at J to 5 bases, leaving 10 bases not matched to a gene. Germline V gene data show CDR1 as LGHNA and CDR2 as YNFKEQ. The CDR3 loop is CASSPERTRGTGELFF. The CDR3 DNA sequence: TGTGCCAGCAGCCCGGAAAGGACTAGGGGTACCGGGGAGCTGTTTTTT.

This clone turned up a few times. The genes are TRBV7-8 and TRBJ2-3; 7 nucleotides line up with TRBD2. The V segment lost 3 bases and the J segment 1 base; nucleotides outside the gene matches: 4. This CDR3 is built from 15 residues. Germline V gives CDR1 SGHVS, CDR2 FQNEAQ. The CDR3 region is CASSLGGARTDTQYF. CDR3 sequence (DNA): TGTGCCAGCAGCTTGGGAGGGGCACGCACAGATACGCAGTATTTT.

The V call is TRBV7-2, the J call TRBJ2-3; unclear D gene. Germline loops: CDR1 SGHTA, CDR2 FQGNSA. V lost 1 base and J lost 2, with 16 bases in between. The CDR3 sequence is 17 residues long. CDR3 sequence (DNA): TGTGCCAGCAGCTTAGGCTTAACAGAACCCCCCACAGATACGCAGTATTTT. Translated: CASSLGLTEPPTDTQYF.